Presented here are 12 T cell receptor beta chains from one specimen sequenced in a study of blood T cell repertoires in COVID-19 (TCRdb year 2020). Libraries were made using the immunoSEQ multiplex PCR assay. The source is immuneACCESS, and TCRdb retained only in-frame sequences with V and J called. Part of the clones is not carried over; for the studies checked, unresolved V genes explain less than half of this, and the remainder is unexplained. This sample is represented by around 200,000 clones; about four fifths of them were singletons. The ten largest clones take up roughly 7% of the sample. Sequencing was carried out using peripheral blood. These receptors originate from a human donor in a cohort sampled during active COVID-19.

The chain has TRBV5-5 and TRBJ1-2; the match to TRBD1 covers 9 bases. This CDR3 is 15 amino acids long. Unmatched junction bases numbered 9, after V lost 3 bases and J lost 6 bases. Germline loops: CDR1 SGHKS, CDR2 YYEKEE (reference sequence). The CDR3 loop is CASSSITGGADGYTF. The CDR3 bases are TGTGCCAGCAGCTCCATAACAGGGGGCGCGGATGGCTACACCTTC.

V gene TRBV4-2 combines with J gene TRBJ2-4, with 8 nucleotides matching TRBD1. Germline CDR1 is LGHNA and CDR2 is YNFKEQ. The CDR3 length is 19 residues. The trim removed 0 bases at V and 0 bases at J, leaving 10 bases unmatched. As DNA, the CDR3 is TGTGCCAGCAGCCAAGATATGCAGGGGGCCACGGTAGCCAAAAACATTCAGTACTTC. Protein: CASSQDMQGATVAKNIQYF.

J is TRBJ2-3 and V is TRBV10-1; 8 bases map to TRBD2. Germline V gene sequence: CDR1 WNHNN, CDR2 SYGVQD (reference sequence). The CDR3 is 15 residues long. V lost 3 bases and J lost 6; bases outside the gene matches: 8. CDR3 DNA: TGCGCCAGCAGTGAAATAGCGGGGCGCGCCGATACGCAGTATTTT. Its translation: CASSEIAGRADTQYF.

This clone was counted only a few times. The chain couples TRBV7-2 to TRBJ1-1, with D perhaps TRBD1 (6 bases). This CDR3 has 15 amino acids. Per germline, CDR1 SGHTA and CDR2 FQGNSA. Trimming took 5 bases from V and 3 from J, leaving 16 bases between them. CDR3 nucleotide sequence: TGTGCCAGCAGCCACGTAGGGGGGGAGGACACTGAAGCTTTCTTT. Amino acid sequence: CASSHVGGEDTEAFF. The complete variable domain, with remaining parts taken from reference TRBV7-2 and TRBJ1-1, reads GAGVSQSPSNKVTEKGKDVELRCDPISGHTALYWYRQSLGQGLEFLIYFQGNSAPDKSGLPSDRFSAERTGGSVSTLTIQRTQQEDSAVYLCASSHVGGEDTEAFFGQGTRLTVV.

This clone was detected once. CDR3 amino acids: CASSLAGGGYNEQFF. CDR3 in DNA: TGCGCCAGCAGCTTGGCGGGTGGCGGCTACAATGAGCAGTTCTTC. The chain couples TRBV5-1 to TRBJ2-1; D unresolved. V was cut by 0 bases and J by 3 bases, with 10 bases left in between. Germline values: CDR1 SGHRS, CDR2 YFSETQ. There are 15 residues in the CDR3.

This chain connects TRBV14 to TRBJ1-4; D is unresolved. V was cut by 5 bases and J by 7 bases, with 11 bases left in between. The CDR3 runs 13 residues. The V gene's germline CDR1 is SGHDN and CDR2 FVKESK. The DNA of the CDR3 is TGTGCCAGCAGCACTTTAGGCGGTGAAAAACTGTTTTTT. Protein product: CASSTLGGEKLFF. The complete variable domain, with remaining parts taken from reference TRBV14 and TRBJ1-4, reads EAGVTQFPSHSVIEKGQTVTLRCDPISGHDNLYWYRRVMGKEIKFLLHFVKESKQDESGMPNNRFLAERTGGTYSTLKVQPAELEDSGVYFCASSTLGGEKLFFGSGTQLSVL.

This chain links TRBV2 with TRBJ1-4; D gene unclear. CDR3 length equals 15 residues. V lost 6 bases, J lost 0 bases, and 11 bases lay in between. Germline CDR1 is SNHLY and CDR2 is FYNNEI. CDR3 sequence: CASRVSQTTNEKLFF. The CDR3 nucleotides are TGTGCCAGCAGAGTCTCGCAGACAACTAATGAAAAACTGTTTTTT.

CDR3: CASSSTRNEKLFF. In nucleotides, the CDR3 is TGTGCCAGCAGTTCGACACGCAATGAAAAACTGTTTTTT. The chain recombines TRBV6-6 with TRBJ1-4; D gene unclear. The CDR3 has 13 residues. Germline CDR1 reads MNHNY; CDR2 reads SVGAGI (reference sequence). V was shortened by 4 bases and J by 5 bases, with 8 bases between the two germline ends.

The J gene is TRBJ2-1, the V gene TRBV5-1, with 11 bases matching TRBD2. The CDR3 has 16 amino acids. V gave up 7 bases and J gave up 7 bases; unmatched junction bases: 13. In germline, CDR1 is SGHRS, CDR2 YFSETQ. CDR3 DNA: TGCGCCAGCGCCCCCGGGAGGGCTAGCGGGGGGAATGAGCAGTTCTTC. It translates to CASAPGRASGGNEQFF.

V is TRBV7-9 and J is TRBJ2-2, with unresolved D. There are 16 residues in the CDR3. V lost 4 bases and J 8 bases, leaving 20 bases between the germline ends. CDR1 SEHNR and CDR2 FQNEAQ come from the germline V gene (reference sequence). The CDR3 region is CASSYGGPPERGELFF. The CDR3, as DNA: TGTGCCAGCAGCTATGGTGGGCCGCCAGAAAGGGGGGAGCTGTTTTTT.

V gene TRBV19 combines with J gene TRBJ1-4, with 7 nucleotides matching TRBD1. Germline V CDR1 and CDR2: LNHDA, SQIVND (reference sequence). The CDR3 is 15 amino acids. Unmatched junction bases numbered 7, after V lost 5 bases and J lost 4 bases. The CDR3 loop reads CASSPQGVNNEKLFF. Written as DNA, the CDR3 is TGTGCCAGTAGTCCGCAGGGGGTAAATAATGAAAAACTGTTTTTT.

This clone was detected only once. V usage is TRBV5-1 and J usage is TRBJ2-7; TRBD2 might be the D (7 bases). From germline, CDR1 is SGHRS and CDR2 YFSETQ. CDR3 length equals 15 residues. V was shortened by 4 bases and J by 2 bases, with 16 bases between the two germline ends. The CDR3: CASSREGGTTYEQYF. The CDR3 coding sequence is TGCGCCAGCAGCCGTGAGGGGGGGACAACCTACGAGCAGTACTTC.